This T cell receptor beta chain was recorded in a study of blood T cell repertoires in COVID-19. V was cut by 2 bases and J by 0 bases, with 17 bases left in between. This CDR3 spans 17 amino acids. CDR1 is SGHTA, CDR2 FQGNSA, per germline. This clone was observed a handful of times. The repertoire was sequenced with immunoSEQ multiplex PCR; TCRdb's copy has only in-frame clones and lacks some. The sample has 100,000 to 150,000 clones, about 86% seen once; the top ten hold about 2.4%. What was sequenced was PBMCs or T cells enriched from blood (not recorded which). The receptor was derived from a man aged 35 to 55 with acute COVID-19. The chain joins TRBV7-2 to TRBJ2-7; D perhaps matches TRBD2 (6 bases). The CDR3: CASSLTPSGPSSYEQYF. DNA for the CDR3: TGTGCCAGCAGCTTAACCCCCAGCGGGCCGAGCTCCTACGAGCAGTACTTC. Drawing the rest from reference TRBV7-2 and TRBJ2-7, the complete variable domain is GAGVSQSPSNKVTEKGKDVELRCDPISGHTALYWYRQSLGQGLEFLIYFQGNSAPDKSGLPSDRFSAERTGGSVSTLTIQRTQQEDSAVYLCASSLTPSGPSSYEQYFGPGTRLTVT.